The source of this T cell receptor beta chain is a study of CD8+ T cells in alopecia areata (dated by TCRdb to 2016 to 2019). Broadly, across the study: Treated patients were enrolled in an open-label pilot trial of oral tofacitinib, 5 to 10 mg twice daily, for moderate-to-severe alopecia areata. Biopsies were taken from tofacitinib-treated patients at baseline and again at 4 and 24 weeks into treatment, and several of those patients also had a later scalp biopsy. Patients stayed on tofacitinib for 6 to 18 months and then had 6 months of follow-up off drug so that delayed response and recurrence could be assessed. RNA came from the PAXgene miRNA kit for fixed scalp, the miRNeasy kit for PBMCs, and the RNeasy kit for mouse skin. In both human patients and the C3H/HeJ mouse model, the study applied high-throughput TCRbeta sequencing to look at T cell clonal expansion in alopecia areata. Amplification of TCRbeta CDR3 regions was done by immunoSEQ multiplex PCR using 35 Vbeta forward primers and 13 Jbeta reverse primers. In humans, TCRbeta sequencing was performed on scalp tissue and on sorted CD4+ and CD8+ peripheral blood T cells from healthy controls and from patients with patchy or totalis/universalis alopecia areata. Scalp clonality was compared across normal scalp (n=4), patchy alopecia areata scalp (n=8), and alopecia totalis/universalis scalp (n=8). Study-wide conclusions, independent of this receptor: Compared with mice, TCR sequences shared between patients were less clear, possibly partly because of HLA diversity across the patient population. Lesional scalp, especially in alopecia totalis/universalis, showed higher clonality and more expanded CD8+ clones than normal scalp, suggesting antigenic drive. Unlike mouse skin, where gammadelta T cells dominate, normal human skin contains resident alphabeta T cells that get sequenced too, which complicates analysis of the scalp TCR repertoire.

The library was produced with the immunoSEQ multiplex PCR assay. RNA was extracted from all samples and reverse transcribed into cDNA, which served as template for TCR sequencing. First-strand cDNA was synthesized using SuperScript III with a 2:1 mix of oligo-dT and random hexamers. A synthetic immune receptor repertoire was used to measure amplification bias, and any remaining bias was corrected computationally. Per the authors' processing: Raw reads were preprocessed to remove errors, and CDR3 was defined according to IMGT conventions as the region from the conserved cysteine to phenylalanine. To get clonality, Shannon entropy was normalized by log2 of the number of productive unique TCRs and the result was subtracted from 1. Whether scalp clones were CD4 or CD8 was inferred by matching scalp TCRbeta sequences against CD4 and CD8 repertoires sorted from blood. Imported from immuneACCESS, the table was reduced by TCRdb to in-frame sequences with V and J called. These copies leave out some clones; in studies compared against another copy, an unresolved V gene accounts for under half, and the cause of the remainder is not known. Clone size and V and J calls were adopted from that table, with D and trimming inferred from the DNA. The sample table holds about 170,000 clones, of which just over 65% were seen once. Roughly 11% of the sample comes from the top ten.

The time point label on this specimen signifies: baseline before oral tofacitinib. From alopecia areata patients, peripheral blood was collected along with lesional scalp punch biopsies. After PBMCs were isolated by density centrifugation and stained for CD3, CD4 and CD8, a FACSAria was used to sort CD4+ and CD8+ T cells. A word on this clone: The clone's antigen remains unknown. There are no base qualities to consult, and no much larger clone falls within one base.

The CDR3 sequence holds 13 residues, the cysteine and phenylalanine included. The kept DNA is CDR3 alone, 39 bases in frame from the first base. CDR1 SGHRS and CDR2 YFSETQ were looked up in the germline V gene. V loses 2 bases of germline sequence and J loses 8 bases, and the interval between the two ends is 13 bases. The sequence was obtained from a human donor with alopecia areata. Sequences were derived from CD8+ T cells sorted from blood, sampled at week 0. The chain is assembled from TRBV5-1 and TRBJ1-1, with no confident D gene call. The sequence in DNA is TGCGCCAGCAGCTTCCGGACGGAGCAGGAAGCTTTCTTT. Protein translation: CASSFRTEQEAFF.